This entry describes one T cell receptor beta chain. CDR1 and CDR2 from the germline V gene are LNHDA and SQIVND (reference sequence). Trimming cost V 5 bases and J 1 base, with 11 bases left between them. The CDR3 length is 14 residues. The authors split each subset's genomic DNA evenly across several immunoSEQ plates. The repertoire was sequenced with immunoSEQ multiplex PCR; TCRdb's copy has only in-frame clones and lacks some. The sample includes approximately 330,000 clones, about 70% of them seen just once. These data originate in a study of shared clonotypes between healthy human individuals. Looking at the study overall: A couple of women and three men aged 18 to 49 served as donors. Donors had three CD4 naive, three CD4 memory, two CD8 naive and one CD8 memory plate apiece.

This chain connects TRBV19 to TRBJ1-1; TRBD1 might be the D (5 bases). Sequencing used memory CD4+ T cells sorted from blood. Stated subset: CD45RA-negative fraction. The TCR sequence derives from a man aged 30-40 years in good health. CDR3 coding DNA: TGTGCCAGTAGTTTCAGGGTAGAGAACACTGAAGCTTTCTTT. This sequence encodes CASSFRVENTEAFF.